This T cell receptor beta chain derives from a study of CD8 T cells in ankylosing spondylitis. Study-level results: Ankylosing spondylitis blood seemed to carry a telltale TCR beta motif made of fewer than 10 highly homologous variants. Disease-linked clones proved CD8+ and comparatively uncommon in peripheral blood. Clones tied to disease were said to be significantly enriched in matched ankylosing spondylitis synovial fluid.

The sample holds a few counts of this clonotype. Its antigen remains unknown. TCRdb re-derived calls from the 5' RACE reads in MiXCR, one entry per CDR3 protein. The table shows 250,000 or so distinct CDR3 sequences, with roughly 18% occurring only once. V trimming: 1 base; J trimming: 1 base; junction bases outside the gene matches: 5. The CDR3 spans 17 residues. The germline CDR1 and CDR2 sequences are LGHNA and YSLEER. The gene calls are TRBV4-3 and TRBJ2-2; 8 nucleotides line up with TRBD2. The specimen sequenced was blood, either unsorted or a sorted T cell fraction (not recorded which). The sequence was collected from a male donor with ankylosing spondylitis or in good health (not recorded which). The DNA of the CDR3 is TGCGCCAGCAGCCAAGGAGTCGCGGGAGGGAACACCGGGGAGCTGTTTTTT. Protein: CASSQGVAGGNTGELFF.